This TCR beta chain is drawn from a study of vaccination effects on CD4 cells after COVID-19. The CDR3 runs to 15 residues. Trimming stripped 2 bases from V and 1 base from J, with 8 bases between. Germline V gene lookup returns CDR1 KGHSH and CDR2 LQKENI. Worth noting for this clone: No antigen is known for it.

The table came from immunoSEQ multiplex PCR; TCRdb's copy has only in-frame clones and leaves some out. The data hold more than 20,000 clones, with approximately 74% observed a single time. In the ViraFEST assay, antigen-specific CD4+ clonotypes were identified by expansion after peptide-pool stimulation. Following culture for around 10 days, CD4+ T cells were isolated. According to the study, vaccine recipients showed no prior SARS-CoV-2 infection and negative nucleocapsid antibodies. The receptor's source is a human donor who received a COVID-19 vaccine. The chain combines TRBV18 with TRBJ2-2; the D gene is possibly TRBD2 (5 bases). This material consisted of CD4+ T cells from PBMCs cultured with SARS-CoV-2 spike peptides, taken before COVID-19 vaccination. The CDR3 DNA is TGTGCCAGCTCACCAAGGACTGGGAACACCGGGGAGCTGTTTTTT. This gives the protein CASSPRTGNTGELFF.